The present TCR beta chain was sequenced within a study of OX40 agonist ivuxolimab in advanced cancers. Study details: Those treated in dose escalation had hepatocellular carcinoma, melanoma, renal cell cancer or head and neck cancer.

Profiled with immunoSEQ multiplex PCR; TCRdb holds only in-frame clones, not every one. The profile shows 65,000 to 85,000 clones, about 91% of them singletons. The sequence came from an adult with an advanced solid tumor such as melanoma, head and neck, liver or kidney cancer. The sample was CD4+ or CD8+ T cells sorted from blood, taken in a trial of the OX40 agonist ivuxolimab.

The CDR3 sequence: CASRPRGGTDTQYF. In nucleotides, the CDR3 is TGTGCCAGCAGACCCAGGGGGGGGACAGATACGCAGTATTTT. The V and J genes are TRBV2 and TRBJ2-3; either TRBD1 or TRBD2 may supply D (7 bases each). V lost 6 bases, J lost 3 bases, and 13 bases lay in between. Germline assignment: CDR1 SNHLY and CDR2 FYNNEI. CDR3 size: 14 residues. Full variable domain (outside the CDR3, taken from reference TRBV2 and TRBJ2-3): EPEVTQTPSHQVTQMGQEVILRCVPISNHLYFYWYRQILGQKVEFLVSFYNNEISEKSEIFDDQFSVERPDGSNFTLKIRSTKLEDSAMYFCASRPRGGTDTQYFGPGTRLTVL.